The rows below give T cell receptor beta chains drawn from one sample of a study of blood T cell repertoires in COVID-19. Sequencing used immunoSEQ multiplex PCR; TCRdb keeps in-frame clones, though not all of them. The table records 200,000 to 250,000 clones, 85% of them present only once. Sequences were obtained from peripheral blood. These receptors came from a man in his forties or fifties with acute or convalescent COVID-19. The CDR3 runs from the conserved cysteine through the conserved F or W. A D gene is named only where the DNA matches it firmly. Size is omitted from some rows. Given values are once, few, many or a class for expanded clones.

d_gene	v_gene	j_gene	abundance	CDR3nt	CDR3aa
NA	TRBV15	TRBJ1-1	NA	TGTGCCACCAGCGGACAAGGGACTGAAGCTTTCTTT	CATSGQGTEAFF
NA	TRBV5-6	TRBJ2-3	NA	TGTGCCAGCAGCCTCCTAACCCCGGGACATTCGGATACGCAGTATTTT	CASSLLTPGHSDTQYF
TRBD1	TRBV6-5	TRBJ1-1	NA	TGTGCCAGCAGTTACCGCGGCCCAGGGGGTACTGAAGCTTTCTTT	CASSYRGPGGTEAFF
TRBD2	TRBV6-6	TRBJ2-1	NA	TGTGCCAGCTGGGTCCGGGACTATTCCTACAATGAGCAGTTCTTC	CASWVRDYSYNEQFF
TRBD1	TRBV6-6	TRBJ2-5	once	TGTGCCAGCGTGGACAGGGCAGAGACCCAGTACTTC	CASVDRAETQYF
NA	TRBV18	TRBJ1-1	NA	TGTGCCAGCTCACCACCATCAGGGCTCTACACTGAAGCTTTCTTT	CASSPPSGLYTEAFF
TRBD2	TRBV6-1	TRBJ2-7	NA	TGTGCCAGCAGTGAGGGGGGGTTACTAAGCTCCTACGAGCAGTACTTC	CASSEGGLLSSYEQYF
NA	TRBV12-3/TRBV12-4	TRBJ1-2	NA	TGTGCCAGTAGTCAGCAGGGATATGGCTACACCTTC	CASSQQGYGYTF
NA	TRBV12-2	TRBJ1-5	NA	TGTGCAAGTCGTTCGACAGGGGGCAGCAATCAGCCCCAGCATTTT	CASRSTGGSNQPQHF
NA	TRBV10-1	TRBJ1-4	NA	TGCGCCAGCAGTCTATGGACGGACTACTTCAATGAAAAACTGTTTTTT	CASSLWTDYFNEKLFF
NA	TRBV28	TRBJ2-5	NA	TGTGCCAGCAGTACCGGGGAGACAGCGGGTCGAGAGACCCAGTACTTC	CASSTGETAGRETQYF
NA	TRBV6-1	TRBJ1-2	NA	TGTGCCAGCAGTGAAATGAGGCACTATGGCTACACCTTC	CASSEMRHYGYTF
TRBD1	TRBV5-1	TRBJ1-2	NA	TGCGCCAGCAACGCAGGACAGGGGGGGAACTATGGCTACACCTTC	CASNAGQGGNYGYTF
TRBD1	TRBV2	TRBJ1-2	NA	TGTGCCAGCAGTCCCGGGACAGGGTACGGTGGCTACACCTTC	CASSPGTGYGGYTF
NA	TRBV6-6	TRBJ1-6	NA	TGTGCCAGCAGTGTGACATTGGGTTCACCCCTCCACTTT	CASSVTLGSPLHF
TRBD1	TRBV27	TRBJ2-3	few	TGTGCCAGCAGTAGACAGGGGTCAGATACGCAGTATTTT	CASSRQGSDTQYF
NA	TRBV12-3/TRBV12-4	TRBJ2-5	NA	TGTGCCAGCAGTTTGGACTCAAAGGAGACCCAGTACTTC	CASSLDSKETQYF
TRBD1	TRBV19	TRBJ1-5	NA	TGTGCCACTCAGACAGGGTATCCGCCCCAGCATTTT	CATQTGYPPQHF
NA	TRBV6-1	TRBJ1-5	NA	TGTGCCAGCAGTCCCCAGGAGGTGGGCTATCAGCCCCAGCATTTT	CASSPQEVGYQPQHF
NA	TRBV6-5	TRBJ1-1	NA	TGTGCCAGCAGTTCGGCCGGACAGAGGAACACTGAAGCTTTCTTT	CASSSAGQRNTEAFF
NA	TRBV7-8	TRBJ1-5	NA	TGTGCCAGCAGCGCCTGGACAAGTAGCAATCAGCCCCAGCATTTT	CASSAWTSSNQPQHF
NA	TRBV5-1	TRBJ1-1	NA	TGCGCCAGCAGCTTGCCCGGGAACGAAGCTTTCTTT	CASSLPGNEAFF
NA	TRBV7-9	TRBJ2-7	NA	TGTGCCAGCAGCTTCCCCGGGAGCGAGCAGTACTTC	CASSFPGSEQYF
NA	TRBV5-1	TRBJ1-6	NA	TGCGCCAGCAGTCTGGACAGCGCAGAGGCACCCCTCCACTTT	CASSLDSAEAPLHF
TRBD1	TRBV5-1	TRBJ1-1	NA	TGCGCCAGTACAGGGGGAACTGAAGCTTTCTTT	CASTGGTEAFF
NA	TRBV3-1/TRBV3-2	TRBJ1-2	NA	TGTGCCAGCAGCCGCCCTAATAATGGATTCGGGAATGGCTACACCTTC	CASSRPNNGFGNGYTF
NA	TRBV10-2	TRBJ1-2	NA	TGCGCCAGCGGCAGCGCAGCTAACTATGGCTACACCTTC	CASGSAANYGYTF
NA	TRBV4-3	TRBJ1-4	NA	TGCGCCAGCAGCCAAGATCTAGGCAGGGTGGATGAAAAACTGTTTTTT	CASSQDLGRVDEKLFF
TRBD1	TRBV19	TRBJ1-2	NA	TGTGCCAGTAGACGGGACAGAACCGAGGGCTACACCTTC	CASRRDRTEGYTF